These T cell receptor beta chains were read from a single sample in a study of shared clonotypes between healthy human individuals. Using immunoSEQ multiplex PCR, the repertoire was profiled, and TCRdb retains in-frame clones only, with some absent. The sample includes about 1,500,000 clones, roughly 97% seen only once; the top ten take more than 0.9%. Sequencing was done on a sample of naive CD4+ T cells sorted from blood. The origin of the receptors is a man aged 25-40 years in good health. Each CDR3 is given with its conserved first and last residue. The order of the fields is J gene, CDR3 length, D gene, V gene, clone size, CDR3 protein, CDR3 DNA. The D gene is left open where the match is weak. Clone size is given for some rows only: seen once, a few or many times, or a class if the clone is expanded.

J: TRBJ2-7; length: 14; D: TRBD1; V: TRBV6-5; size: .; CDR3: CASSKGQGAYEQYF; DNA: TGTGCCAGCAGTAAAGGACAGGGGGCCTACGAGCAGTACTTC
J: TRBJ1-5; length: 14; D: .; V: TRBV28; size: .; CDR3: CASNVQGLDQPQHF; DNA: TGTGCCAGCAATGTACAGGGCCTTGATCAGCCCCAGCATTTT
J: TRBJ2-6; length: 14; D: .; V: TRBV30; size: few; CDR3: CAWRGASKINVLTF; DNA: TGTGCCTGGAGGGGGGCTAGTAAGATCAACGTCCTGACTTTC
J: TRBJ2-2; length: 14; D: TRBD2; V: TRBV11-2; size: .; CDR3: CASRQLAGTGELFF; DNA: TGTGCCAGCAGGCAACTAGCGGGCACCGGGGAGCTGTTTTTT
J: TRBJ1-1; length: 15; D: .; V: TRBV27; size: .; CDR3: CASSFTGAESTEAFF; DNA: TGTGCCAGCAGTTTCACCGGGGCGGAGAGTACTGAAGCTTTCTTT
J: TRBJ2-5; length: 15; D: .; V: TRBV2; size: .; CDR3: CASGPDSRARRTQYF; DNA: TGTGCCAGCGGACCGGACAGTCGGGCTCGTCGGACCCAGTACTTC
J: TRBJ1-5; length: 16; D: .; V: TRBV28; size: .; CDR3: CASSFQVPGDHQPQHF; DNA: TGTGCCAGCAGTTTTCAAGTGCCCGGGGACCATCAGCCCCAGCATTTT
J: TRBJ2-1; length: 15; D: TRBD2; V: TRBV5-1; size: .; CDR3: CASSLEGGRNNEQFF; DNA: TGCGCCAGCAGCTTGGAGGGCGGGAGAAACAATGAGCAGTTCTTC
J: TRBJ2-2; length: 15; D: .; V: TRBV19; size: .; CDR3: CASSLLAGHTGELFF; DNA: TGTGCCAGTAGTCTCCTGGCAGGGCACACCGGGGAGCTGTTTTTT
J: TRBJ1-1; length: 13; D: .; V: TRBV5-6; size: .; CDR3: CASSLRMNTEAFF; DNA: TGTGCCAGCAGCTTGAGGATGAACACTGAAGCTTTCTTT
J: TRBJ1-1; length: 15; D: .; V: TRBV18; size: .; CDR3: CASSPRTGLNTEAFF; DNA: TGTGCCAGCTCACCACGTACAGGGCTGAACACTGAAGCTTTCTTT
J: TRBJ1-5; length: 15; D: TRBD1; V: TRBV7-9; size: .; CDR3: CASSPAGQGPQPQHF; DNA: TGTGCCAGCAGCCCAGCTGGACAGGGCCCTCAGCCCCAGCATTTT
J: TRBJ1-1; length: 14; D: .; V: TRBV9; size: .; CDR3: CASSVAPEATEAFF; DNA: TGTGCCAGCAGCGTAGCCCCAGAGGCCACTGAAGCTTTCTTT
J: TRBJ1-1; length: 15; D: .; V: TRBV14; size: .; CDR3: CASSQLGATNTEAFF; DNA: TGTGCCAGCAGCCAACTAGGGGCGACGAACACTGAAGCTTTCTTT
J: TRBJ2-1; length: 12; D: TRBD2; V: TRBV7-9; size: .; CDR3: CASSLELAWPFF; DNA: TGTGCCAGCAGCTTAGAACTAGCGTGGCCTTTCTTC
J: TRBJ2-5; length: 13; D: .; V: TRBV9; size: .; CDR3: CASSVASRETQYF; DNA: TGTGCCAGCAGCGTTGCTAGTCGGGAGACCCAGTACTTC
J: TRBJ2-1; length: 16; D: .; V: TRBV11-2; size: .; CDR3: CASSLKARSSYNEQFF; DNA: TGTGCCAGCAGCCTCAAAGCTAGGTCCAGTTACAATGAGCAGTTCTTC
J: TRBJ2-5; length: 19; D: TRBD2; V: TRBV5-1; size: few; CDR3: CASSLGGTSGPGYQETQYF; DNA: TGCGCCAGCAGCTTGGGGGGGACTAGCGGCCCGGGGTACCAAGAGACCCAGTACTTC
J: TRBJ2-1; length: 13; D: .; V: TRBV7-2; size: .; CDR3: CASSFGTNNEQFF; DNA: TGTGCCAGCAGCTTCGGGACGAACAATGAGCAGTTCTTC
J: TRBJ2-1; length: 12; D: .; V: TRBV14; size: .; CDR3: CASSQVSEAQFF; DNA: TGTGCCAGCAGCCAAGTTTCTGAAGCGCAGTTCTTC